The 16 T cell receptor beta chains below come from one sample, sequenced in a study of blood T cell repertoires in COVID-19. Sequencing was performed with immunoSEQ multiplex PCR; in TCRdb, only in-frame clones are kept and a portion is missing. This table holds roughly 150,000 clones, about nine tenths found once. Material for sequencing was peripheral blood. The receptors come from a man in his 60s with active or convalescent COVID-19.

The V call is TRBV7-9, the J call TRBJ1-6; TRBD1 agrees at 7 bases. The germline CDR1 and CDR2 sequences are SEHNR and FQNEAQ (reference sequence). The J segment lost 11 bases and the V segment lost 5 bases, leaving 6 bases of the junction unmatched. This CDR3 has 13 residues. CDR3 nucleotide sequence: TGTGCCAGCAGCCAACAGGGGATGACACCCCTCCACTTT. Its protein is CASSQQGMTPLHF. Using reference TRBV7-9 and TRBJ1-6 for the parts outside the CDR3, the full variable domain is DTGVSQNPRHKITKRGQNVTFRCDPISEHNRLYWYRQTLGQGPEFLTYFQNEAQLEKSRLLSDRFSAERPKGSFSTLEIQRTEQGDSAMYLCASSQQGMTPLHFGNGTRLTVT.

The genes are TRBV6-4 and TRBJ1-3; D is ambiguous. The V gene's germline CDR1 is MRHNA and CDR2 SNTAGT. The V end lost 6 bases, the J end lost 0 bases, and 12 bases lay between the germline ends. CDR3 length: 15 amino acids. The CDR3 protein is CASRVTGSSGNTIYF. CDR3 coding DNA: TGTGCCAGCAGGGTTACCGGTAGCTCTGGAAACACCATATATTTT.

The chain's CDR3 is CASSYGDRVSGNTIYF. CDR3 DNA sequence: TGCGCCAGCAGCTACGGTGACAGGGTATCTGGAAACACCATATATTTT. The genes are TRBV5-1 and TRBJ1-3, with 7 bases matching TRBD1. V lost 3 bases to trimming and J lost 1 base; unmatched junction nucleotides: 7. The length of the CDR3 is 16 residues. Germline CDR1 SGHRS, CDR2 YFSETQ.

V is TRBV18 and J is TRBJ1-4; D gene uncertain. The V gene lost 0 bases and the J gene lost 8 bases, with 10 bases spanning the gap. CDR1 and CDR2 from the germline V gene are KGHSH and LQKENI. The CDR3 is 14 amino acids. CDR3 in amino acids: CASSPPRQVEKLFF. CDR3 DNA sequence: TGTGCCAGCTCACCACCAAGGCAGGTGGAAAAACTGTTTTTT.

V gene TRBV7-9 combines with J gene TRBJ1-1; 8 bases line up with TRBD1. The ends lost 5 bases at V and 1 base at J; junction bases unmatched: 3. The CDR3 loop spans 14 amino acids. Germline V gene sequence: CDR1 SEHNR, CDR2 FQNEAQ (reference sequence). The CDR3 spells CASSQGTGNTEAFF. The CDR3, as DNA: TGTGCCAGCAGCCAAGGGACAGGGAACACTGAAGCTTTCTTT.

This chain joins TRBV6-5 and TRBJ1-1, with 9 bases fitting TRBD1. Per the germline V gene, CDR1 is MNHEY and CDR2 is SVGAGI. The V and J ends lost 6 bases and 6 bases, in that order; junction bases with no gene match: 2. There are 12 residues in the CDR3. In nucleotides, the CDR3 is TGTGCCAGCAGACAGGGGGCGGCTGAAGCTTTCTTT. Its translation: CASRQGAAEAFF.

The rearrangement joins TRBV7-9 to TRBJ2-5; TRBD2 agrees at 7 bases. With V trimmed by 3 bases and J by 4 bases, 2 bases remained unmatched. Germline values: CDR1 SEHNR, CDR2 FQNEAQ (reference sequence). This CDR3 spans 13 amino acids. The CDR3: CASSFGLVETQYF. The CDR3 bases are TGTGCCAGCAGCTTTGGACTAGTAGAGACCCAGTACTTC.

This CDR3 is CAIQTSDQSTDTQYF. For the CDR3, the DNA is TGTGCCATCCAAACTAGCGACCAAAGCACAGATACGCAGTATTTT. The rearrangement links TRBV28 to TRBJ2-3; TRBD2 matches 7 bases. J gave up 0 bases and V 10 bases, and 10 bases lay outside the gene matches. CDR1 is MDHEN, CDR2 SYDVKM, per germline. The CDR3 runs to 15 residues.

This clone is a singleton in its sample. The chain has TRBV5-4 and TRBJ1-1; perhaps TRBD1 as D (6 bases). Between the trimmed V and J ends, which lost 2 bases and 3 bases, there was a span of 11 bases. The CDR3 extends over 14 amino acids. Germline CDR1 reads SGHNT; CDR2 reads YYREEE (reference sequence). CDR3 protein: CASSFGNRDTEAFF. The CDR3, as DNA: TGTGCCAGCAGCTTTGGAAACAGGGACACTGAAGCTTTCTTT.

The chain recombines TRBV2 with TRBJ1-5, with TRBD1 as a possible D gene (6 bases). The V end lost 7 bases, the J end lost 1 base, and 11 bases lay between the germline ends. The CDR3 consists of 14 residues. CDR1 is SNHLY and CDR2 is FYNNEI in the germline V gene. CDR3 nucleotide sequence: TGTGCCAGCACAGGGGCTTTAAGCAATCAGCCCCAGCATTTT. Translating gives CASTGALSNQPQHF.

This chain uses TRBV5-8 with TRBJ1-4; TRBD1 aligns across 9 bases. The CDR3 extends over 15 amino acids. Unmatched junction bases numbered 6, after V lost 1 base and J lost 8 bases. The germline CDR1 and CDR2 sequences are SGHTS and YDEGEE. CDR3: CASSLLGQGSEKLFF. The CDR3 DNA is TGTGCCAGCAGCTTGTTGGGACAGGGCTCGGAAAAACTGTTTTTT.

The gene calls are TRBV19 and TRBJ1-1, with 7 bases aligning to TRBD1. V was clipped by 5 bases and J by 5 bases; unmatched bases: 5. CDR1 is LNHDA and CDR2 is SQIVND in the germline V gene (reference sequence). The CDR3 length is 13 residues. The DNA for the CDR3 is TGTGCCAGTAGTCCGACAGGGACGACTGAAGCTTTCTTT. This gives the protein CASSPTGTTEAFF.

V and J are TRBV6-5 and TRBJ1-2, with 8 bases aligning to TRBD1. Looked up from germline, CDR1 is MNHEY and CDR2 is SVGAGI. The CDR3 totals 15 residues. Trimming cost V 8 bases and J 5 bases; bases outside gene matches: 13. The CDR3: CASGQGRSPGYGYTF. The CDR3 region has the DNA TGTGCCAGCGGACAGGGTCGCTCCCCGGGGTATGGCTACACCTTC.

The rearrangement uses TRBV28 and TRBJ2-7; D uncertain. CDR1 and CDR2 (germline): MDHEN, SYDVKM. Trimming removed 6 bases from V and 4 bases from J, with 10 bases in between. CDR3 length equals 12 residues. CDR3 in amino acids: CASSRGRYEQYF. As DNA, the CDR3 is TGTGCCAGCAGCAGAGGTAGGTACGAGCAGTACTTC.

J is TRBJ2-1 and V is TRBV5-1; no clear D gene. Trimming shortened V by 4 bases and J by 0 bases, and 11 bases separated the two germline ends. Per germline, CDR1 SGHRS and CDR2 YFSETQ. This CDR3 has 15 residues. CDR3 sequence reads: CASSPGSVSYNEQFF. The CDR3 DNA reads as TGCGCCAGCAGCCCCGGGTCAGTCTCCTACAATGAGCAGTTCTTC.

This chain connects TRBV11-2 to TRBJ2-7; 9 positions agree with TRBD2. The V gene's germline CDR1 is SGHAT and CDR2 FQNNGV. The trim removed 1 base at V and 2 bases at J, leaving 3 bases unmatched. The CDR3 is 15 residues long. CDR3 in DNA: TGTGCCAGCAGCTTAGGCGGGGGGGATACCTACGAGCAGTACTTC. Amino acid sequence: CASSLGGGDTYEQYF. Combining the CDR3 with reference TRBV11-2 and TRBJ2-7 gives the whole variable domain EAGVAQSPRYKIIEKRQSVAFWCNPISGHATLYWYQQILGQGPKLLIQFQNNGVVDDSQLPKDRFSAERLKGVDSTLKIQPAKLEDSAVYLCASSLGGGDTYEQYFGPGTRLTVT.